Shown below are 13 T cell receptor beta chains from a single sample sequenced in a study of T cell responses to AZD1222 COVID-19 vaccine. The protocol was immunoSEQ multiplex PCR, while the TCRdb copy is restricted to in-frame clones and leaves out a portion. The profile shows 150,000 to 200,000 clones, about nine tenths of them singletons. Sequencing used peripheral blood, obtained on day 0 of AZD1222 vaccination. These receptors all come from an adult in good health.

The chain links TRBV5-5 to TRBJ2-1; D not resolved. The germline V gene encodes CDR1 SGHKS and CDR2 YYEKEE (reference sequence). V was pared by 4 bases and J by 4 bases, with 12 bases between. The CDR3 length is 14 residues. The CDR3 DNA follows: TGTGCCAGCAGCCCCCAGGCCAAATACAATGAGCAGTTCTTC. Translating it yields CASSPQAKYNEQFF.

The V call is TRBV5-1, the J call TRBJ2-2; 10 positions match TRBD2. CDR1 and CDR2 from the germline V gene are SGHRS and YFSETQ. This CDR3 contains 16 residues. V was clipped by 0 bases and J by 2 bases; unmatched bases: 1. CDR3 nucleotides: TGCGCCAGCAGCTTGGGACTAGCGGGCAACACCGGGGAGCTGTTTTTT. It codes for CASSLGLAGNTGELFF.

The J gene is TRBJ2-3, the V gene TRBV24-1, with 8 bases matching TRBD2. Per the germline V gene, CDR1 is KGHDR and CDR2 is SFDVKD. The CDR3 spans 17 residues. Trimming removed 5 bases from V and 0 bases from J; junction bases left unmatched: 9. CDR3 sequence reads: CATSAKLADTSTDTQYF. Written as DNA, the CDR3 is TGTGCCACCAGTGCCAAACTAGCGGATACTAGCACAGATACGCAGTATTTT.

The chain carries TRBV11-2 and TRBJ2-3, with a weak D call TRBD1 (6 bases). V was pared by 3 bases and J by 0 bases, with 10 bases between. The germline V gene encodes CDR1 SGHAT and CDR2 FQNNGV. The CDR3 consists of 15 residues. The CDR3 nucleotides are TGTGCCAGCAGCTTCGGACAGACTAGCACAGATACGCAGTATTTT. This translates into CASSFGQTSTDTQYF.

This clone came up a few times. This chain connects TRBV11-2 to TRBJ1-3; D is undetermined. This CDR3 contains 14 residues. Germline CDR1 SGHAT, CDR2 FQNNGV. Between the trimmed V and J ends, which lost 4 bases and 1 base, there was a span of 8 bases. The CDR3 spells CASSSYSSGNTIYF. As DNA, the CDR3 is TGTGCCAGCAGCTCCTACAGTTCTGGAAACACCATATATTTT.

The chain carries TRBV7-3 and TRBJ2-3; D is perhaps TRBD1 or TRBD2 (5 bases each). In germline, CDR1 is SGHTA, CDR2 FQGTGA. Trimming left V 4 bases short and J 6 bases short, with 17 bases between. The CDR3 is 15 residues long. The CDR3 region has the DNA TGTGCCAGCAGCTCCCGGACTGGGTCAGGGGATACGCAGTATTTT. Encoded protein: CASSSRTGSGDTQYF.

The chain joins TRBV11-2 to TRBJ1-1; possibly TRBD1 for D (5 bases). Trimming took off 3 bases at V and 1 base at J, with 15 bases between the two ends. CDR1 SGHAT and CDR2 FQNNGV come from the germline V gene. The CDR3 is 16 amino acids. CDR3 in amino acids: CASSLGQGTTNTEAFF. In DNA, the CDR3 is TGTGCCAGCAGCTTGGGGCAAGGGACCACGAACACTGAAGCTTTCTTT. The full variable domain, completed using reference TRBV11-2 and TRBJ1-1, is EAGVAQSPRYKIIEKRQSVAFWCNPISGHATLYWYQQILGQGPKLLIQFQNNGVVDDSQLPKDRFSAERLKGVDSTLKIQPAKLEDSAVYLCASSLGQGTTNTEAFFGQGTRLTVV.

This clone was detected only a few times. The rearrangement links TRBV14 to TRBJ2-7, with TRBD2 identical over 11 bases. The ends lost 4 bases at V and 0 bases at J; junction bases unmatched: 5. From germline, CDR1 is SGHDN and CDR2 FVKESK. This CDR3 spans 16 amino acids. The CDR3 DNA is TGTGCCAGCAGCCCGACTAGCGGGGCTCCCTCCTACGAGCAGTACTTC. Protein: CASSPTSGAPSYEQYF.

The CDR3 DNA reads TGTGCCTGGAGTGTTGGTCTCTCCTACGAGCAGTACTTC. Its translation: CAWSVGLSYEQYF. The chain links TRBV30 to TRBJ2-7; D gene uncertain. The CDR3 length is 13 residues. The V gene's germline CDR1 is GTSNPN and CDR2 SVGIG (reference sequence). Trimming took off 0 bases at V and 0 bases at J, with 6 bases between the two ends. The whole variable domain, remainder taken from reference TRBV30 and TRBJ2-7, is SQTIHQWPATLVQPVGSPLSLECTVEGTSNPNLYWYRQAAGRGLQLLFYSVGIGQISSEVPQNLSASRPQDRQFILSSKKLLLSDSGFYLCAWSVGLSYEQYFGPGTRLTVT.

CDR3 region: CASSPGRADYGYTF. The CDR3 nucleotides read TGTGCCAGCAGCCCGGGGAGGGCCGACTATGGCTACACCTTC. This chain links TRBV6-5 with TRBJ1-2; no clear D gene. V dropped 6 bases and J dropped 3 bases, with 14 bases sitting between them. This CDR3 is 14 amino acids long. Germline values: CDR1 MNHEY, CDR2 SVGAGI.

This chain joins TRBV4-3 and TRBJ1-4; unclear D gene. Trimming shortened V by 1 base and J by 4 bases, and 10 bases separated the two germline ends. CDR1 LGHNA and CDR2 YSLEER come from the germline V gene. The CDR3 sequence is 15 residues long. Here the CDR3 reads CASSQVNSHNEKLFF. The CDR3 DNA reads TGCGCCAGCAGCCAAGTGAACAGCCATAATGAAAAACTGTTTTTT.

The rearrangement links TRBV24-1 to TRBJ1-5, with a weak D call TRBD1 (5 bases). The CDR3 has 16 residues. Germline assignment: CDR1 KGHDR and CDR2 SFDVKD. Trimming left V 12 bases short and J 3 bases short, with 23 bases between. The CDR3 sequence is CAAGSVGDGNNQPQHF. CDR3 DNA sequence: TGTGCCGCCGGTTCGGTAGGGGACGGGAACAATCAGCCCCAGCATTTT.

This clone is a singleton in its sample. The chain combines TRBV5-4 with TRBJ2-4, with a possible D match to TRBD1 (5 bases). Per the germline V gene, CDR1 is SGHNT and CDR2 is YYREEE (reference sequence). V was clipped by 4 bases and J by 2 bases, with 10 bases between them. The CDR3 loop spans 14 amino acids. This CDR3 reads CASSPAGPKNIQYF. CDR3 bases: TGTGCCAGCAGCCCGGCAGGGCCCAAAAACATTCAGTACTTC.